The 2 T cell receptor beta chains reported below all come from one sample, sequenced in a study of T cells in women clearing cervical HPV infection. The repertoire was sequenced with immunoSEQ multiplex PCR; TCRdb's copy has only in-frame clones and lacks some. This table lists around 19,000 clones. Material for sequencing was blood buffy coat. The receptors derive from a woman between 18 and 70 years old with a cervical HPV16 infection that either progressed to CIN3+ or cleared (not recorded which).

Details on this clone: The CDR3 is cut off 3 residues early in the read; its end comes from the germline J gene. This sequence joins TRBV10-3 and TRBJ1-6, with a weak D call TRBD1 (5 bases). Trimming pared 2 bases from V and 11 bases from J, leaving 10 bases between. The CDR3 is 13 residues long. The V gene's germline CDR1 is ENHRY and CDR2 SYGVKD. CDR3 sequence: CAISEPGGTPLHF. Incomplete CDR3 DNA: TGTGCCATCAGTGAGCCGGGGGGGACACCC.

In regard to this clone: The observed sequence ends 3 residues before the CDR3 terminus, with the missing tail filled in from the germline J gene. The rearrangement links TRBV6-1 to TRBJ2-5; 8 bases match TRBD1. The CDR3 spans 16 residues. Germline trimming cut 3 bases from V and 3 bases from J; bases unmatched to any gene: 9. Germline CDR1 reads MNHNS; CDR2 reads SASEGT. This chain's CDR3 is CASSDLNRGSKETQYF. Incomplete CDR3 DNA: TGTGCCAGCAGTGATCTTAACAGGGGGAGTAAAGAGACC.